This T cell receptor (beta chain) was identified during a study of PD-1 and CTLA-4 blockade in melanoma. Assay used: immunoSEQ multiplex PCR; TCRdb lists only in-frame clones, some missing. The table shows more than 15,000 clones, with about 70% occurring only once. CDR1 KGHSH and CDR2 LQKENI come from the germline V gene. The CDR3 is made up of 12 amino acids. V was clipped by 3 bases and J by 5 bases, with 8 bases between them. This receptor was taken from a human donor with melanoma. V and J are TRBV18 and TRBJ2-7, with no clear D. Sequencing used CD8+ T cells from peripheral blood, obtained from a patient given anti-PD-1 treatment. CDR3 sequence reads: CASSPSKDEQYF. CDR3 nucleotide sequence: TGTGCCAGCTCACCCTCTAAAGACGAGCAGTACTTC.